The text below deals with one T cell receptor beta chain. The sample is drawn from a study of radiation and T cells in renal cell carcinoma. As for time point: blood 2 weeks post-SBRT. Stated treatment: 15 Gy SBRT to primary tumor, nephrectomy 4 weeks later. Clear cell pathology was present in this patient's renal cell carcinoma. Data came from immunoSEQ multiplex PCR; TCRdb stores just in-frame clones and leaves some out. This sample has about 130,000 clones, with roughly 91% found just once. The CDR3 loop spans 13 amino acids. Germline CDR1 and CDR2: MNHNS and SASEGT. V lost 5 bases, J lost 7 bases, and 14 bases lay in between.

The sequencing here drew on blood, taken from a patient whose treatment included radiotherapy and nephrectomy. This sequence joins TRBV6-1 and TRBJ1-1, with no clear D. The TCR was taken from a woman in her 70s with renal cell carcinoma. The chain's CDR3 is CASSPVAANEAFF. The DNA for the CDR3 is TGTGCCAGCAGTCCCGTGGCGGCAAATGAAGCTTTCTTT.